This T cell receptor beta chain was sequenced for a study of blood T cell repertoires in COVID-19. Authors' processing steps: Amplification with reference gene primers provided the estimates of nucleated cell counts. Produced via immunoSEQ multiplex PCR; TCRdb's table is partial and in-frame only. The V and J calls and the clone size are those of that table, but D and trimming were determined from the DNA. The table includes around 15,000 clones, roughly 82% detected once. This clone was seen just once. This receptor was identified in an older man with active COVID-19. Sequenced material: peripheral blood.

CDR3 region: CASSLVGGRSTNEQFF. For the CDR3, the DNA is TGTGCCAGCAGTTTAGTTGGCGGGAGGTCAACTAATGAGCAGTTCTTC. This sequence joins TRBV27 and TRBJ2-1; TRBD2 agrees at 8 bases. V lost 2 bases to trimming and J lost 7 bases; unmatched junction nucleotides: 10. From germline, CDR1 is MNHEY and CDR2 SMNVEV (reference sequence). The CDR3 spans 16 residues.